A selection of T cell receptor beta chains follows, all from one sample in a study of vaccination effects on CD4 cells after COVID-19. Generated by immunoSEQ multiplex PCR, the TCRdb table keeps only in-frame clones and is missing some. The sample yields roughly 46,000 clones, 74% seen once. These receptors' targets are unknown. The sequences come from CD4+ T cells from PBMCs cultured without peptide, collected after COVID-19 vaccination. These receptors all come from a human donor who had a prior SARS-CoV-2 infection. Both conserved end residues are part of each CDR3. Fields, in order: V gene, D gene, clone size, J gene, CDR3 protein, CDR3 DNA. A D gene is named only where the DNA matches it firmly. Some rows mark clone size as missing; the rest say once, few, many or name a class of expanded clone.

TRBV11-2	TRBD1	few	TRBJ2-5	CASSSVGTGQGTTQYF	TGTGCCAGCAGCTCAGTGGGGACGGGACAGGGTACGACCCAGTACTTC
TRBV4-2	TRBD1	.	TRBJ2-7	CASSHTTGTGGYEQYF	TGTGCCAGCAGCCATACCACCGGGACAGGGGGCTACGAGCAGTACTTC
TRBV5-5	.	.	TRBJ1-6	CASSLFLDWRSSPLHF	TGTGCCAGCAGCCTCTTCCTCGATTGGCGTAGTTCACCCCTCCACTTT
TRBV6-2/TRBV6-3	.	.	TRBJ1-5	CASSDGQPQHF	TGTGCCAGCAGTGATGGGCAGCCCCAGCATTTT
TRBV11-2	.	.	TRBJ2-7	CASSPRRGGNEQYF	TGTGCCAGCAGCCCCCGCAGAGGGGGGAACGAGCAGTACTTC
TRBV7-8	.	.	TRBJ2-7	CASSFGRIGGMGEQYF	TGTGCCAGCAGCTTTGGTCGAATCGGCGGGATGGGCGAGCAGTACTTC
TRBV6-5	.	.	TRBJ1-1	CASRLGNTEAFF	TGTGCCAGCAGATTAGGGAACACTGAAGCTTTCTTT
TRBV6-5	.	.	TRBJ1-4	CASSSFAGAVNEKLFF	TGTGCCAGCAGTTCATTTGCGGGGGCCGTTAATGAAAAACTGTTTTTT
TRBV5-1	.	once	TRBJ2-3	CASSLGPSRSTDTQYF	TGCGCCAGCAGCTTGGGTCCTTCTAGGAGCACAGATACGCAGTATTTT
TRBV9	TRBD2	medium-sized	TRBJ2-5	CASSVADGGAAETQYF	TGTGCCAGCAGCGTAGCTGACGGGGGGGCCGCAGAGACCCAGTACTTC
TRBV2	.	once	TRBJ1-5	CASSEVVVAGQPQHF	TGTGCCAGCAGTGAAGTCGTCGTGGCTGGTCAGCCCCAGCATTTT
TRBV2	TRBD1	.	TRBJ2-7	CASSPHLDRGYEQYF	TGTGCCAGCAGTCCTCACCTCGACAGGGGCTACGAGCAGTACTTC
TRBV18	.	.	TRBJ2-1	CASSPYRDHNEQFF	TGTGCCAGCTCACCCTACAGGGACCACAATGAGCAGTTCTTC
TRBV18	.	few	TRBJ2-2	CASSPWTVGTGELFF	TGTGCCAGCTCACCCTGGACTGTAGGGACCGGGGAGCTGTTTTTT
TRBV4-1	.	.	TRBJ2-1	CASSQEATGFGEQFF	TGCGCCAGCAGCCAAGAGGCAACAGGGTTTGGAGAGCAGTTCTTC
TRBV19	TRBD1	.	TRBJ1-1	CASSLRDRVVAEAFF	TGTGCCAGTAGTCTCCGGGACAGGGTCGTCGCTGAAGCTTTCTTT
TRBV6-1	TRBD2	.	TRBJ2-7	CASSENGGGGYEQYF	TGTGCCAGCAGTGAAAATGGTGGGGGGGGGTACGAGCAGTACTTC
TRBV7-8	TRBD1	.	TRBJ1-1	CASSPMGQGWTEAFF	TGTGCCAGCAGCCCCATGGGACAGGGTTGGACTGAAGCTTTCTTT
TRBV5-1	TRBD2	.	TRBJ2-3	CASSLVGTSGTRGDYTDTQYF	TGCGCCAGCAGCTTGGTGGGGACTAGCGGGACCCGGGGGGATTACACAGATACGCAGTATTTT
TRBV7-9	.	.	TRBJ1-2	CASSRPGLGFYGYTF	TGTGCCAGCAGTCGCCCGGGCCTGGGTTTTTATGGCTACACCTTC
TRBV18	.	.	TRBJ1-2	CASSTGQLYGYTF	TGTGCCAGCTCAACTGGACAGTTGTATGGCTACACCTTC
TRBV2	.	.	TRBJ1-5	CASSDDLIYQPQHF	TGTGCCAGCAGCGACGATCTGATATATCAGCCCCAGCATTTT
TRBV18	TRBD1	.	TRBJ2-2	CASSPQPGQGARTGELFF	TGTGCCAGCTCACCACAACCGGGACAGGGGGCGAGGACCGGGGAGCTGTTTTTT
TRBV9	.	.	TRBJ2-1	CASSVERGAIPDEQFF	TGTGCCAGCAGCGTAGAAAGGGGGGCCATACCCGATGAGCAGTTCTTC